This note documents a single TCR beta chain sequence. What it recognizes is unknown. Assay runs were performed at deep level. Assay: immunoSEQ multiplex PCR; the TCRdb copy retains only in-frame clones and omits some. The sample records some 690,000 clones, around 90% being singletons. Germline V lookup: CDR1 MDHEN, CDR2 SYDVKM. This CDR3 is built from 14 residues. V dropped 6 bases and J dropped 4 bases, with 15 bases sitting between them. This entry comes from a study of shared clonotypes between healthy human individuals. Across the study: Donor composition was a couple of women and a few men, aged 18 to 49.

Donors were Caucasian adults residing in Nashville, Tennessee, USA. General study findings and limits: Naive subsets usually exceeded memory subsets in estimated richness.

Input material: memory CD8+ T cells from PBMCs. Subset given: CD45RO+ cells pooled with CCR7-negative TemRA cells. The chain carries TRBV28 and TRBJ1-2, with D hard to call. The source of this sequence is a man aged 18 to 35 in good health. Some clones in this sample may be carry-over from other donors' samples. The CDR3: CASSRSLAGYGYTF. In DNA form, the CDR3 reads TGTGCCAGCAGCAGGTCCCTTGCTGGCTATGGCTACACCTTC.